This T cell receptor (beta chain) was recorded in a study of blood T cell repertoires in COVID-19. Study-wide background: Acute and convalescent COVID-19 specimens originated in the United States, Italy and Spain.

Trimming left V 3 bases short and J 3 bases short, with 6 bases between. The CDR3 spans 12 residues. Assay: immunoSEQ multiplex PCR; the TCRdb copy retains only in-frame clones and omits some. The sample records about 200,000 clones, almost 90% being singletons. The gene calls are TRBV12-3 or TRBV12-4 and TRBJ2-7; no clear D. This clonotype was sampled from a man between 18 and 29 years old with active or convalescent COVID-19. The specimen was peripheral blood. This CDR3 is CASSFSVYEQYF. CDR3 coding DNA: TGTGCCAGCAGTTTCTCTGTCTACGAGCAGTACTTC.